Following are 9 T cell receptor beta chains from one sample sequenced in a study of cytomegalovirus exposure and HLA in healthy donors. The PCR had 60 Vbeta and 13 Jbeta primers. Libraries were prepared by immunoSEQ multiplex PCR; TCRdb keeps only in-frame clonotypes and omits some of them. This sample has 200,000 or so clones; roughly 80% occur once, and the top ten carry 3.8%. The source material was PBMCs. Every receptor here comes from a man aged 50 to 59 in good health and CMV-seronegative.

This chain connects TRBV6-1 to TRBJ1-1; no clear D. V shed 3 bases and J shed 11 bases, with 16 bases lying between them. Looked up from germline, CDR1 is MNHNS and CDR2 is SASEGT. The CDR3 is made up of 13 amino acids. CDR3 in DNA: TGTGCCAGCAGTGAGCAACAGCAAGGTCAGGCTTTCTTT. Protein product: CASSEQQQGQAFF.

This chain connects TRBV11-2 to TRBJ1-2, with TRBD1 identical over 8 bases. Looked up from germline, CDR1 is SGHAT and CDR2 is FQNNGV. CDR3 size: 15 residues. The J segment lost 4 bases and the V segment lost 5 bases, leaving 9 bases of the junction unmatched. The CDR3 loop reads CASSDGTGATYGYTF. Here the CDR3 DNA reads TGTGCCAGCAGCGACGGGACAGGAGCCACCTATGGCTACACCTTC.

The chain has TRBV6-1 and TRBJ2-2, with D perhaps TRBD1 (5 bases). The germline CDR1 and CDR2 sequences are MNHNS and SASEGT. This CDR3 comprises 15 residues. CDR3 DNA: TGTTCCTCTCCCCTCCCTCCAGGGTCGACCGGGGAGCTGTTTTTT. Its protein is CSSPLPPGSTGELFF.

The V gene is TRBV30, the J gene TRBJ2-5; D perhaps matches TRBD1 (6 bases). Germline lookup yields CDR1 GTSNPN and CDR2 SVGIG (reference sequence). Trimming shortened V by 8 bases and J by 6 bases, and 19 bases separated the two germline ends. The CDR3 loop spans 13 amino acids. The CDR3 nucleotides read TGTGCCAACTGGGACACCGGGACGCAGACCCAGTACTTC. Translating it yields CANWDTGTQTQYF.

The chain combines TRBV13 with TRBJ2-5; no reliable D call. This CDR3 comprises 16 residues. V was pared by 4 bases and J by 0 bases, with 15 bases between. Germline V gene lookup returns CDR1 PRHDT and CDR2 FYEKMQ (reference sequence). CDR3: CASSSRSTTYQETQYF. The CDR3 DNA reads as TGTGCCAGCAGCTCGAGATCAACCACCTACCAAGAGACCCAGTACTTC.

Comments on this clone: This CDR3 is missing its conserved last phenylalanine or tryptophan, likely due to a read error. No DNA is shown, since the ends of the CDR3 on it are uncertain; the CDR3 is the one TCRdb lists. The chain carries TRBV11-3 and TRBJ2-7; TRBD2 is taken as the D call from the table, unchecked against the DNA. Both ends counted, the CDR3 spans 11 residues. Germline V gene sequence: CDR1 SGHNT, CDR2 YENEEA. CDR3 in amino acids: CASSSIGTGYL.

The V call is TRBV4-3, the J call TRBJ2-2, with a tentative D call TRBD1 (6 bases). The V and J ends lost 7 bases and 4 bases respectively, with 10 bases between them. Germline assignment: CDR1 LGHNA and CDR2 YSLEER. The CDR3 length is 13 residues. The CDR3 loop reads CASTLQGTGELFF. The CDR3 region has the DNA TGCGCCAGCACCCTACAGGGCACCGGGGAGCTGTTTTTT.

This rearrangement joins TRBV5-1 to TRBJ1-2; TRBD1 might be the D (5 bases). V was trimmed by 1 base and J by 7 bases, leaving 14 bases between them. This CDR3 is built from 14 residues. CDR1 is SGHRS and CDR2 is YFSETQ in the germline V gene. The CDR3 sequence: CASSLSGRDGGYTF. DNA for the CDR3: TGCGCCAGCAGCTTGTCGGGCAGGGATGGTGGCTACACCTTC.

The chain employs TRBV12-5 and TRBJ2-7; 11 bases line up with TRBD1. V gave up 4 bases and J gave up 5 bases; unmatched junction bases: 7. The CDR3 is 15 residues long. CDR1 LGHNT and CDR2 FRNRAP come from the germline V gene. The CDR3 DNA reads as TGTGCTAGTGGTTACCCGGGACAGGGGGAGCACGAGCAGTACTTC. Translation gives CASGYPGQGEHEQYF.